The rows below give T cell receptor beta chains drawn from one sample of a study of T cell changes during pregnancy in multiple sclerosis. The assay was immunoSEQ multiplex PCR, and TCRdb's table has in-frame clones only and misses some. The sample includes tens of thousands of clones, approximately 92% of them seen just once. Source: CD8+ T cells from peripheral blood mononuclear cells, taken in the second trimester of pregnancy. These receptors came from a female donor with multiple sclerosis, enrolled in a pregnancy study. CDR3s include the opening cysteine and the closing phenylalanine or tryptophan. A D gene is named only where the DNA matches it firmly. Clone size is stated in some rows and not others, as once, few, many or a class when expanded.

NA | NA | TRBJ1-5 | TRBV5-6 | CASSHAEENQPQHF | TGTGCCAGCAGCCACGCTGAGGAAAATCAGCCCCAGCATTTT
TRBD1 | NA | TRBJ2-7 | TRBV7-9 | CASSLAGTGYYEQYF | TGTGCCAGCAGCTTAGCCGGGACAGGGTACTACGAGCAGTACTTC
NA | NA | TRBJ1-2 | TRBV30 | CAWRDTVMGFYGYTF | TGTGCCTGGAGGGACACCGTGATGGGTTTCTATGGCTACACCTTC
TRBD2 | NA | TRBJ2-5 | TRBV19 | CASSIGAGGLETQYF | TGTGCCAGTAGTATAGGCGCGGGGGGTCTAGAGACCCAGTACTTC
NA | NA | TRBJ2-1 | TRBV7-3 | CASSLSDNNEQFF | TGTGCCAGCAGCTTATCGGACAACAATGAGCAGTTCTTC
NA | NA | TRBJ2-5 | TRBV6-5 | CASSSSWAEGAETQYF | TGTGCCAGCAGTTCCTCCTGGGCGGAGGGTGCGGAGACCCAGTACTTC
NA | NA | TRBJ2-5 | TRBV29-1 | CSVDWLVRGQETQYF | TGCAGCGTTGACTGGCTCGTTAGGGGACAAGAGACCCAGTACTTC
NA | NA | TRBJ2-7 | TRBV6-5 | CASRKDFSYEQYF | TGTGCCAGCAGAAAGGACTTCTCCTACGAGCAGTACTTC
NA | NA | TRBJ1-1 | TRBV7-9 | CASSLDQGMHTEAFF | TGTGCCAGCAGCTTAGATCAGGGGATGCACACTGAAGCTTTCTTT
NA | NA | TRBJ2-7 | TRBV6-6 | CASSYFQGAYEQYF | TGTGCCAGCAGTTACTTTCAGGGTGCCTACGAGCAGTACTTC
NA | NA | TRBJ2-1 | TRBV4-1 | CASSQDGGSYNEQFF | TGCGCCAGCAGCCAAGATGGCGGATCCTACAATGAGCAGTTCTTC
NA | NA | TRBJ2-3 | TRBV9 | CASSVEGMTDTQYF | TGTGCCAGCAGCGTAGAGGGGATGACAGATACGCAGTATTTT
NA | NA | TRBJ1-1 | TRBV9 | CASSPHQGMRTEAFF | TGTGCCAGCAGCCCCCATCAGGGGATGCGCACTGAAGCTTTCTTT
TRBD2 | NA | TRBJ2-7 | TRBV19 | CASSIDGGGYYEQYF | TGTGCCAGTAGTATAGATGGCGGGGGGTACTACGAGCAGTACTTC
NA | NA | TRBJ1-1 | TRBV5-1 | CASSFSWNTEAFF | TGCGCCAGCAGCTTCTCCTGGAACACTGAAGCTTTCTTT
TRBD1 | NA | TRBJ1-2 | TRBV12-5 | CASGLSPQGYGYTF | TGTGCTAGTGGTTTGTCCCCACAGGGGTACGGCTACACCTTC
TRBD2 | NA | TRBJ2-1 | TRBV6-4 | CASSDSSSGGNEQFF | TGTGCCAGCAGTGACTCTTCCAGCGGGGGCAATGAGCAGTTCTTC
NA | NA | TRBJ1-5 | TRBV30 | CAWSGGDNQPQHF | TGTGCCTGGAGTGGGGGGGACAATCAGCCCCAGCATTTT
TRBD2 | NA | TRBJ2-5 | TRBV2 | CASSDGLAGPHRETQYF | TGTGCCAGCAGTGACGGACTAGCGGGGCCTCACAGAGAGACCCAGTACTTC
NA | NA | TRBJ1-3 | TRBV23-1 | CASRRGVSGNTIYF | TGCGCCAGCAGGCGGGGAGTCTCTGGAAACACCATATATTTT
NA | NA | TRBJ2-7 | TRBV9 | CASSVAETHHTYEQYF | TGTGCCAGCAGCGTAGCTGAGACACACCACACCTACGAGCAGTACTTC
NA | NA | TRBJ2-7 | TRBV6-5 | CASSPTPETLAEQYF | TGTGCCAGCAGTCCCACTCCCGAGACACTCGCCGAGCAGTACTTC
NA | NA | TRBJ2-1 | TRBV21-1 | CASSPAGGPFYNEQFF | TGTGCCAGCAGCCCTGCAGGGGGCCCCTTCTACAATGAGCAGTTCTTC
NA | NA | TRBJ2-4 | TRBV10-2 | CASKAGWENIQYF | TGCGCCAGCAAGGCAGGCTGGGAAAACATTCAGTACTTC
NA | few | TRBJ2-7 | TRBV7-9 | CASRGREEEQYF | TGTGCCAGCCGGGGCAGGGAGGAAGAGCAGTACTTC
NA | NA | TRBJ1-1 | TRBV6-1 | CASSELPFNTEAFF | TGTGCCAGCAGTGAACTCCCCTTCAACACTGAAGCTTTCTTT
TRBD2 | NA | TRBJ2-7 | TRBV19 | CATAPGGLTYEQYF | TGTGCCACCGCACCGGGGGGGCTCACCTACGAGCAGTACTTC
NA | NA | TRBJ2-3 | TRBV11-2 | CASSYTGNTDTQYF | TGTGCCAGCAGCTACACGGGAAACACAGATACGCAGTATTTT
TRBD2 | NA | TRBJ2-7 | TRBV9 | CASSVVAGDVEEQYF | TGTGCCAGCAGCGTAGTGGCGGGGGATGTGGAGGAGCAGTACTTC
NA | once | TRBJ2-3 | TRBV15 | CATSVWEQVSTDTQYF | TGTGCCACCAGCGTTTGGGAACAGGTTAGCACAGATACGCAGTATTTT
NA | NA | TRBJ2-5 | TRBV7-9 | CASSEPTVQETQYF | TGTGCCAGCAGCGAACCGACAGTTCAAGAGACCCAGTACTTC
NA | NA | TRBJ2-1 | TRBV5-6 | CASSPIAYNEQFF | TGTGCCAGCAGCCCCATTGCCTACAATGAGCAGTTCTTC
NA | once | TRBJ2-7 | TRBV6-1 | CASNTPGAASYEQYF | TGTGCCAGCAATACACCAGGGGCTGCCTCCTACGAGCAGTACTTC
TRBD1 | NA | TRBJ1-2 | TRBV30 | CAWGLDRGYGYTF | TGTGCCTGGGGCCTCGACAGGGGCTATGGCTACACCTTC
NA | once | TRBJ2-1 | TRBV13 | CASSFSSDHEQFF | TGTGCCAGCAGCTTCTCTAGCGACCATGAGCAGTTCTTC
NA | NA | TRBJ1-2 | TRBV4-1 | CASSQDGQRGYTF | TGCGCCAGCAGCCAAGACGGACAGAGGGGCTACACCTTC
NA | NA | TRBJ2-3 | TRBV28 | CASSFAGSTDTQYF | TGTGCCAGCAGTTTCGCGGGGAGCACAGATACGCAGTATTTT
TRBD1 | NA | TRBJ1-6 | TRBV13 | CASSSFGTGYSPLHF | TGTGCCAGCAGCTCCTTTGGGACAGGTTATTCACCCCTCCACTTT
TRBD1 | NA | TRBJ1-1 | TRBV4-1 | CASSQGTGARNTEAFF | TGCGCCAGCAGCCAAGGGACAGGCGCGAGGAACACTGAAGCTTTCTTT
NA | NA | TRBJ2-7 | TRBV28 | CASSLSRGSESYEQYF | TGTGCCAGCAGTTTGAGTAGGGGGAGCGAATCCTACGAGCAGTACTTC
TRBD1 | NA | TRBJ2-2 | TRBV6-1 | CASPGTGPGELFF | TGTGCCAGCCCCGGGACAGGCCCCGGGGAGCTGTTTTTT
NA | NA | TRBJ1-1 | TRBV7-9 | CASSPSENTEAFF | TGTGCCAGCAGTCCGAGTGAGAACACTGAAGCTTTCTTT
NA | NA | TRBJ2-1 | TRBV2 | CASSEGVGSSYNEQFF | TGTGCCAGCAGCGAAGGCGTGGGGAGCTCCTACAATGAGCAGTTCTTC
TRBD1 | NA | TRBJ2-3 | TRBV5-1 | CASWTGMSTDTQYF | TGCGCCAGCTGGACAGGGATGAGCACAGATACGCAGTATTTT
NA | NA | TRBJ1-2 | TRBV4-1 | CASSQEGREDYYGYTF | TGCGCCAGCAGCCAAGAGGGGAGGGAAGATTACTATGGCTACACCTTC
NA | NA | TRBJ1-1 | TRBV29-1 | CSVPTDRSDLMNTEAFF | TGCAGCGTCCCCACCGACAGGTCAGACCTCATGAACACTGAAGCTTTCTTT
TRBD1 | NA | TRBJ1-1 | TRBV6-5 | CASSLGQGNTEAFF | TGTGCCAGCAGCCTGGGACAGGGGAACACTGAAGCTTTCTTT
NA | NA | TRBJ1-2 | TRBV5-6 | CASSYRDNGYTF | TGTGCCAGCAGCTACAGGGATAATGGCTACACCTTC
NA | NA | TRBJ2-3 | TRBV28 | CASSWGTRKTRDTQYF | TGTGCCAGCAGTTGGGGGACACGAAAGACGAGAGATACGCAGTATTTT
NA | NA | TRBJ2-7 | TRBV6-5 | CASSYSTGETRYEQYF | TGTGCCAGCAGTTACTCCACCGGGGAGACCCGCTACGAGCAGTACTTC
NA | NA | TRBJ1-1 | TRBV19 | CASSIGSGGSTEAFF | TGTGCCAGTAGTATAGGTTCCGGGGGATCCACTGAAGCTTTCTTT
TRBD1 | NA | TRBJ2-1 | TRBV9 | CASSERQGRINEQFF | TGTGCCAGCAGCGAGCGACAGGGGAGGATCAATGAGCAGTTCTTC
NA | NA | TRBJ1-4 | TRBV7-2 | CASSLVWGEATNEKLFF | TGTGCCAGCAGCTTAGTCTGGGGGGAGGCAACTAATGAAAAACTGTTTTTT
NA | NA | TRBJ2-7 | TRBV27 | CASRVVTGWDEQYF | TGTGCCAGCAGGGTTGTAACAGGGTGGGACGAGCAGTACTTC